This T cell receptor (beta chain) is drawn from a study of Graves' ophthalmopathy and Graves' hyperthyroidism. The CDR3 runs 14 residues. V shed 6 bases and J shed 5 bases, with 16 bases lying between them. This clonotype has a count of ten or more. Other autoimmune diseases, uncontrolled infections, pregnancy or lactation led to the exclusion of patients. Clinicians diagnosed using symptoms, serum thyroxine, TRAb, thyroid ultrasound and orbital computed tomography. From RNA, the CDR3 regions of TCR beta chains were amplified and sequenced. HTBI-primed RT-PCR formed the first round, and a multiplex PCR formed the second. From the multiplex PCR reads, TCRdb called clonotypes with MiXCR, one entry per CDR3 protein. The sample consists of about 620,000 distinct CDR3 sequences, approximately 21% of them appearing once.

This receptor was obtained from a woman younger than 30 with stable Graves' hyperthyroidism. Some clones in this sample may be carry-over from other donors' samples. The specimen was peripheral blood. The chain recombines TRBV12-3 or TRBV12-4 with TRBJ2-5, with D perhaps TRBD1 (6 bases). CDR3 amino acids: CASSSDTGMETQYF. The CDR3 DNA follows: TGTGCCAGCAGCTCCGATACAGGGATGGAGACCCAGTACTTC.